This TCR beta chain was obtained from a study of T cell responses to AZD1222 COVID-19 vaccine. Germline V lookup: CDR1 MNHEY, CDR2 SVGAGI. Between the trimmed V and J ends, which lost 2 bases and 4 bases, there was a span of 15 bases. The CDR3 sequence is 15 residues long. Here immunoSEQ multiplex PCR was the method, and the copy in TCRdb shows in-frame clones only, minus some. The sample has approximately 180,000 clones; around 90% are singletons. Sequencing was performed on peripheral blood, taken on day 0 of AZD1222 vaccination. The V and J genes are TRBV6-5 and TRBJ2-7; D is perhaps TRBD2 (6 bases). This clonotype was obtained from an adult in good health. CDR3 coding DNA: TGTGCCAGCAGTTACGACGCGGGTGGGACTTACGAGCAGTACGTC. Its protein product is CASSYDAGGTYEQYV.